Given below is one T cell receptor (beta chain) in context. Its antigen is not known. This record comes from a study of T cells after yellow fever vaccination. Study-level points and caveats: The secondary T-cell response peaked on day 5, not day 15, but was weaker. Only a small proportion of the clonotypes turned up in both the CD4 and the CD8 compartments, likely arising from convergent recombination.

A 5'RACE template-switching step, the method used to make TCR cDNA, added a universal primer site and UMIs. MiXCR was run by TCRdb on the 5' RACE reads, yielding one entry per CDR3 protein. In the table there are 250,000 to 400,000 distinct CDR3 sequences, around 4.4% of which are singletons. The CDR3 loop spans 15 amino acids. Germline V CDR1 and CDR2: SGHTA, FQGTGA. Trimming cost V 4 bases and J 5 bases; bases outside gene matches: 10. The chain couples TRBV7-3 to TRBJ1-2, with TRBD1 identical over 7 bases. This receptor was identified in a man between 18 and 29 years old who received the YFV17D yellow fever vaccine. Here the sequenced sample was PBMCs, taken 15 days after the yellow fever booster vaccination. CDR3 loop: CASSSRTGPGYGYTF. CDR3 nucleotide sequence: TGTGCCAGCAGCTCCAGGACAGGACCCGGTTATGGCTACACCTTC. Full variable domain (rest looked up from reference TRBV7-3 and TRBJ1-2): GAGVSQTPSNKVTEKGKYVELRCDPISGHTALYWYRQSLGQGPEFLIYFQGTGAADDSGLPNDRFFAVRPEGSVSTLKIQRTERGDSAVYLCASSSRTGPGYGYTFGSGTRLTVV.